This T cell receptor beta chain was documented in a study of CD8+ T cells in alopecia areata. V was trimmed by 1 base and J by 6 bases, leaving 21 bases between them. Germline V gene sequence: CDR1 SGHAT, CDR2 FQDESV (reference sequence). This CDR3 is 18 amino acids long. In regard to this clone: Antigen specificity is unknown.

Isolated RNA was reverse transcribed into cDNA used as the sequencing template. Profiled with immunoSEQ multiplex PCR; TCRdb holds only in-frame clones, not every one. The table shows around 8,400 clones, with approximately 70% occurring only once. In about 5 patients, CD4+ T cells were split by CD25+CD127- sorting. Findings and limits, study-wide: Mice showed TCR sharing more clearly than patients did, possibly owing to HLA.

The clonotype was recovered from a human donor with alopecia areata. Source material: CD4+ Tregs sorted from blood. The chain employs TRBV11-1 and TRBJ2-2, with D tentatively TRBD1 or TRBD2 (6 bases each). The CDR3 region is CASSLGRGRRSSSGELFF. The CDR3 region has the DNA TGTGCCAGCAGCTTAGGCCGGGGGCGGAGGTCGTCATCCGGGGAGCTGTTTTTT.